This is a list of T cell receptor beta chains from one sample in a study of T cell changes during pregnancy in multiple sclerosis. The table came from immunoSEQ multiplex PCR; TCRdb's copy has only in-frame clones and leaves some out. The data hold approximately 90,000 clones, with just under 95% observed a single time. This specimen was peripheral blood, taken in the third trimester of pregnancy. These receptors all stem from a female donor with multiple sclerosis, enrolled in a pregnancy study. CDR3s include the opening cysteine and the closing phenylalanine or tryptophan. Each record gives: clone size, V gene, D gene, J gene, CDR3 DNA, CDR3 protein. A D gene is named only where the DNA matches it firmly. Size tells how often a clone was seen (once, few, many) or the class of an expanded clone, and some rows leave it out.

clone size: once; V gene: TRBV19; D gene: TRBD1; J gene: TRBJ2-3; CDR3 DNA: TGTGCCAGTAGTGACCGCCGGGACAGGTTGTATAGAACAGATACGCAGTATTTT; CDR3 protein: CASSDRRDRLYRTDTQYF
clone size: -; V gene: TRBV7-3; D gene: TRBD2; J gene: TRBJ2-3; CDR3 DNA: TGTGCCAGCAGCTTCGGGACTAGCGGGAGTGATACGCAGTATTTT; CDR3 protein: CASSFGTSGSDTQYF
clone size: -; V gene: TRBV28; D gene: -; J gene: TRBJ2-7; CDR3 DNA: TGTGCCAGCAGCCCCGGTTCGGAGCTCTCCTACGAGCAGTACTTC; CDR3 protein: CASSPGSELSYEQYF
clone size: -; V gene: TRBV18; D gene: TRBD1; J gene: TRBJ2-7; CDR3 DNA: TGTGCCAGCTCACCAGTCGACAGGGGGCTCTACGAGCAGTACTTC; CDR3 protein: CASSPVDRGLYEQYF
clone size: -; V gene: TRBV6-5; D gene: -; J gene: TRBJ2-7; CDR3 DNA: TGTGCCAGCAGTTACGCCAGAACCCAATGGAGCAACGAGCAGTACTTC; CDR3 protein: CASSYARTQWSNEQYF
clone size: -; V gene: TRBV6-1; D gene: TRBD2; J gene: TRBJ2-2; CDR3 DNA: TGTGCCAGCAAAAGACTAGCGGGAGATTCCGGGGAGCTGTTTTTT; CDR3 protein: CASKRLAGDSGELFF
clone size: -; V gene: TRBV7-2; D gene: TRBD2; J gene: TRBJ2-1; CDR3 DNA: TGTGCCAGCAGCCTAGGAGGGACTAGCGGCTACAATGAGCAGTTCTTC; CDR3 protein: CASSLGGTSGYNEQFF
clone size: -; V gene: TRBV6-6; D gene: -; J gene: TRBJ1-2; CDR3 DNA: TGTGCCAGCACCCTGGGACACCCAACATCTAACTATGGCTACACCTTC; CDR3 protein: CASTLGHPTSNYGYTF
clone size: -; V gene: TRBV5-1; D gene: TRBD2; J gene: TRBJ2-5; CDR3 DNA: TGCGCCAGCAGCCTGACTAGCGGGAGAGGTTTGGGAGAGACCCAGTACTTC; CDR3 protein: CASSLTSGRGLGETQYF
clone size: -; V gene: TRBV7-8; D gene: TRBD2; J gene: TRBJ2-7; CDR3 DNA: TGTGCCAGCAGCCCCACCCGGGGCGCGGGAGTACCCCTAGACGAGCAGTACTTC; CDR3 protein: CASSPTRGAGVPLDEQYF
clone size: -; V gene: TRBV11-2; D gene: TRBD2; J gene: TRBJ2-7; CDR3 DNA: TGTGCCAGCAGCTTATTACTAGCGGGGGAGCAGTACTTC; CDR3 protein: CASSLLLAGEQYF
clone size: -; V gene: TRBV29-1; D gene: -; J gene: TRBJ2-7; CDR3 DNA: TGCAGCGTCGAGCAAGACAGACCCTACGAGCAGTACTTC; CDR3 protein: CSVEQDRPYEQYF
clone size: -; V gene: TRBV11-2; D gene: TRBD1; J gene: TRBJ2-7; CDR3 DNA: TGTGCCAGCAGCTTAGACCCGGACAGGTACGAGGGTTACTACGAGCAGTACTTC; CDR3 protein: CASSLDPDRYEGYYEQYF
clone size: -; V gene: TRBV7-9; D gene: TRBD1; J gene: TRBJ1-2; CDR3 DNA: TGTGCCAGCAGCGCCCGGGACAGGGGGCATGGCTACACCTTC; CDR3 protein: CASSARDRGHGYTF
clone size: -; V gene: TRBV5-1; D gene: -; J gene: TRBJ1-3; CDR3 DNA: TGCGCCAGCAGCTTGAACCGGGGAAACACCATATATTTT; CDR3 protein: CASSLNRGNTIYF
clone size: -; V gene: TRBV5-8; D gene: -; J gene: TRBJ1-1; CDR3 DNA: TGTGCCAGCAGCCACCGGGACACCATGAACACTGAAGCTTTCTTT; CDR3 protein: CASSHRDTMNTEAFF
clone size: once; V gene: TRBV5-1; D gene: -; J gene: TRBJ2-3; CDR3 DNA: TGCGCCAGCAGCTTGGGCGGGACAGATACGCAGTATTTT; CDR3 protein: CASSLGGTDTQYF
clone size: -; V gene: TRBV5-4; D gene: TRBD2; J gene: TRBJ2-1; CDR3 DNA: TGTGCCAGCAGCCCAGGACTAGCGGGATACAATGAGCAGTTCTTC; CDR3 protein: CASSPGLAGYNEQFF
clone size: -; V gene: TRBV4-1; D gene: -; J gene: TRBJ2-7; CDR3 DNA: TGCGCCAGCAGCCACTCGGGACAAACCTACGAGCAGTACTTC; CDR3 protein: CASSHSGQTYEQYF
clone size: -; V gene: TRBV7-8; D gene: -; J gene: TRBJ1-1; CDR3 DNA: TGTGCCAGCAGCTTAGTAGCCCCCGACCGGCCTGGATCTGAAGCTTTCTTT; CDR3 protein: CASSLVAPDRPGSEAFF
clone size: -; V gene: TRBV11-2; D gene: -; J gene: TRBJ1-5; CDR3 DNA: TGTGCCAGCAGCTTATACAGAAACCAGCCCCAGCATTTT; CDR3 protein: CASSLYRNQPQHF
clone size: -; V gene: TRBV5-6; D gene: -; J gene: TRBJ1-1; CDR3 DNA: TGTGCCAGCAGCTTGGGGGCCGCAGGGGCACTAATGAACACTGAAGCTTTCTTT; CDR3 protein: CASSLGAAGALMNTEAFF
clone size: -; V gene: TRBV28; D gene: -; J gene: TRBJ1-4; CDR3 DNA: TGTGCCAGCAGCCGTCCCAATACGGGGGAAAAACTGTTTTTT; CDR3 protein: CASSRPNTGEKLFF
clone size: once; V gene: TRBV27; D gene: -; J gene: TRBJ1-1; CDR3 DNA: TGTGCCAGCATGGAGGGCACTGAAGCTTTCTTT; CDR3 protein: CASMEGTEAFF
clone size: -; V gene: TRBV13; D gene: TRBD1; J gene: TRBJ2-1; CDR3 DNA: TGTGCCAGCGCAAATAGCAGGGGGGAGCAGTTCTTC; CDR3 protein: CASANSRGEQFF
clone size: once; V gene: TRBV4-1; D gene: TRBD1; J gene: TRBJ2-6; CDR3 DNA: TGCGCCAGCAGCGCACAGGGGCAGGGGGCTGGGGCCAACGTCCTGACTTTC; CDR3 protein: CASSAQGQGAGANVLTF
clone size: -; V gene: TRBV14; D gene: TRBD2; J gene: TRBJ2-1; CDR3 DNA: TGTGCCAGCAGCCGCCGGACTAGCGGCTACAATGAGCAGTTCTTC; CDR3 protein: CASSRRTSGYNEQFF
clone size: -; V gene: TRBV25-1; D gene: TRBD1; J gene: TRBJ1-2; CDR3 DNA: TGTGCCAGCAGTACGACAGGGGGTTATGGCTACACCTTC; CDR3 protein: CASSTTGGYGYTF
clone size: -; V gene: TRBV7-9; D gene: TRBD2; J gene: TRBJ2-2; CDR3 DNA: TGTGCCAGCCTTTTAGCGGGAGAGCTGTTTTTT; CDR3 protein: CASLLAGELFF
clone size: -; V gene: TRBV13; D gene: -; J gene: TRBJ2-7; CDR3 DNA: TGTGCCAGCAGCTCGGGTTGGTCGTACGAGCAGTACTTC; CDR3 protein: CASSSGWSYEQYF
clone size: -; V gene: TRBV18; D gene: -; J gene: TRBJ1-4; CDR3 DNA: TGTGCCAGCTCACGCTACTCACGAGGGTCAGCTAATGAAAAACTGTTTTTT; CDR3 protein: CASSRYSRGSANEKLFF
clone size: -; V gene: TRBV19; D gene: -; J gene: TRBJ2-5; CDR3 DNA: TGTGCCAGTAGTATCGGGCAGGGTATCGAGACCCAGTACTTC; CDR3 protein: CASSIGQGIETQYF
clone size: -; V gene: TRBV6-1; D gene: TRBD1; J gene: TRBJ2-1; CDR3 DNA: TGTGCCAGCAGTGACTGGGACAGGGCCTACAATGAGCAGTTCTTC; CDR3 protein: CASSDWDRAYNEQFF
clone size: -; V gene: TRBV11-2; D gene: TRBD2; J gene: TRBJ2-7; CDR3 DNA: TGTGCCAGCAGCTTATCGGCGGGAGCCTACGAGCAGTACTTC; CDR3 protein: CASSLSAGAYEQYF
clone size: -; V gene: TRBV28; D gene: -; J gene: TRBJ2-7; CDR3 DNA: TGTGCCAGCAGTCCGGGCGGGACAGTCTACGAGCAGTACTTC; CDR3 protein: CASSPGGTVYEQYF
clone size: -; V gene: TRBV4-1; D gene: -; J gene: TRBJ1-1; CDR3 DNA: TGCGCCAGCAGAGGAGTATTGGTGAACACTGAAGCTTTCTTT; CDR3 protein: CASRGVLVNTEAFF
clone size: -; V gene: TRBV28; D gene: TRBD2; J gene: TRBJ2-6; CDR3 DNA: TGTGCCAGTTCCGGGGGGGACGGGGCCAACGTCCTGACTTTC; CDR3 protein: CASSGGDGANVLTF